A selection of T cell receptor beta chains follows, all from one sample in a study of blood T cell repertoires in COVID-19. The method was immunoSEQ multiplex PCR; TCRdb's version includes in-frame clones alone and lacks a portion of them. This sample yields a few hundred thousand clones, of which approximately 84% are seen a single time; less than 11% belongs to the top ten. The source material was PBMCs or T cells enriched from blood (not recorded which). These receptors were collected from a woman under 30 who had recovered from COVID-19. CDR3s include the opening cysteine and the closing phenylalanine or tryptophan. D genes are given only for firm matches. Not all rows give a size; the values are once, few, many and, for expanded clones, a class.

j_call v_call clone_size d_call cdr3_aa cdr3_nt
TRBJ2-5 TRBV6-2/TRBV6-3 . TRBD1 CASSYSDRGTWETQYF TGTGCCAGCAGTTACTCAGACAGGGGAACATGGGAGACCCAGTACTTC
TRBJ1-5 TRBV2 . . CASRPTRSGVQPQHF TGTGCCAGCAGACCCACCCGGTCAGGGGTTCAGCCCCAGCATTTT
TRBJ1-1 TRBV28 . TRBD1 CASSLDRDTEAFF TGTGCCAGCAGCCTCGACAGGGACACTGAAGCTTTCTTT
TRBJ1-2 TRBV27 . TRBD1 CASSLGTGFDGYTF TGTGCCAGCAGCCTCGGGACAGGGTTCGATGGCTACACCTTC
TRBJ2-5 TRBV6-6 once TRBD1 CASSPREGALGELETQYF TGTGCCAGCAGTCCTCGAGAGGGGGCGCTCGGGGAGCTAGAGACCCAGTACTTC
TRBJ2-1 TRBV7-2 . . CASSLQGNEQFF TGTGCCAGCAGCTTGCAGGGTAATGAGCAGTTCTTC
TRBJ2-7 TRBV20-1 . . CSASQGGGSSYEQYF TGCAGTGCTAGTCAGGGAGGGGGGAGCTCCTACGAGCAGTACTTC
TRBJ2-2 TRBV18 once . CASSPRVGGELFF TGTGCCAGCTCACCACGAGTTGGCGGGGAGCTGTTTTTT
TRBJ1-2 TRBV6-5 . TRBD1 CASSYRDRDDGYTF TGTGCCAGCAGTTACCGCGACAGGGACGATGGCTACACCTTC
TRBJ2-1 TRBV19 . TRBD2 CASSISGRNEQFF TGTGCCAGTAGTATCTCCGGGAGGAATGAGCAGTTCTTC
TRBJ2-3 TRBV6-5 . . CASSYHRESTDTQYF TGTGCCAGCAGTTACCATCGGGAGAGCACAGATACGCAGTATTTT